This TCR beta chain came from a study of low-dose radiotherapy and immunotherapy resistance in tumors. Study information: Patients of Cohort 1 had 0.5 Gy fractions every 2 weeks, which summed to 6.5 Gy. Both drugs were delivered intravenously to patients (nivolumab 240 mg every two weeks and ipilimumab 1 mg/kg every six weeks). Cyclophosphamide infusions of 200 mg/m2 came every two weeks, one day before radiation-immunotherapy.

Indicated time point: before trial treatment. Eligibility was restricted to patients presenting with advanced solid tumors that lacked tumor-infiltrating lymphocytes. Primers targeting TRAV and TRBV primed first-strand cDNA, covering alpha and beta chains. It was with a constant-region primer and a V-primer adapter that TCRs were amplified over roughly 19 PCR cycles. TCRdb reanalysed the reads using MiXCR and keeps one entry per CDR3 protein. The sample records approximately 84,000 distinct CDR3 sequences, over 15% being singletons. Germline assignment: CDR1 WSHSY and CDR2 SAAADI. The CDR3 runs 13 residues. With 2 bases removed from V and 1 base from J, the gap between germline ends came to 5 bases. This clonotype was observed many times.

Sequencing was performed on PBMCs, taken before treatment. The sequence came from a male donor with prostate cancer. The rearrangement joins TRBV10-2 to TRBJ1-1; a weak D match, TRBD1 (5 bases). The CDR3 loop is CASSERGNTEAFF. The CDR3, as DNA: TGCGCCAGCAGTGAGAGGGGGAACACTGAAGCTTTCTTT.